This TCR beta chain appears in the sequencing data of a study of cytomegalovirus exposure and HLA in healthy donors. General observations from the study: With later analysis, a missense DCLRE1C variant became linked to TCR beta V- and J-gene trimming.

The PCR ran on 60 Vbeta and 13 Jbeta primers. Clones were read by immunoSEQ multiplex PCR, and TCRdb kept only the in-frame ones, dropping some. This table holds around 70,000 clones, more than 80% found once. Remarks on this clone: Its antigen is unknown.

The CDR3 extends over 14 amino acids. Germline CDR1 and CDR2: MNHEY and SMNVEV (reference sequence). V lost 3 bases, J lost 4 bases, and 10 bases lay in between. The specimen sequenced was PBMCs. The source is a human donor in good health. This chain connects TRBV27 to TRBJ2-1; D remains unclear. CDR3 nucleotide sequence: TGTGCCAGCAGTTTTGATAGAAATTACAATGAGCAGTTCTTC. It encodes CASSFDRNYNEQFF.